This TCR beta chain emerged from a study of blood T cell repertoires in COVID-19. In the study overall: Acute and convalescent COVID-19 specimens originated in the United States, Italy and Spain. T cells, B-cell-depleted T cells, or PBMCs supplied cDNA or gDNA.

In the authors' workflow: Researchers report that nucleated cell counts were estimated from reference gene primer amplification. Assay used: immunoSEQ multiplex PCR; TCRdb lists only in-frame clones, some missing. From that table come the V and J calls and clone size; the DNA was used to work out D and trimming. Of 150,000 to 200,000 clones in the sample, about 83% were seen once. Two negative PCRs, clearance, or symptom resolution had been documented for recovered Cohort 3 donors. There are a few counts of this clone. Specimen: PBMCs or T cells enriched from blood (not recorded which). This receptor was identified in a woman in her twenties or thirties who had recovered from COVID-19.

DNA of the CDR3: TGTGCCAGCAGTTCCGGGGGTCGGTCAAGGGAGCTGTTTTTT. This codes for CASSSGGRSRELFF. The rearrangement uses TRBV27 and TRBJ2-2; TRBD2 is a possible D gene (6 bases). V dropped 4 bases and J dropped 9 bases, with 15 bases sitting between them. Germline assignment: CDR1 MNHEY and CDR2 SMNVEV (reference sequence). This CDR3 comprises 14 residues.